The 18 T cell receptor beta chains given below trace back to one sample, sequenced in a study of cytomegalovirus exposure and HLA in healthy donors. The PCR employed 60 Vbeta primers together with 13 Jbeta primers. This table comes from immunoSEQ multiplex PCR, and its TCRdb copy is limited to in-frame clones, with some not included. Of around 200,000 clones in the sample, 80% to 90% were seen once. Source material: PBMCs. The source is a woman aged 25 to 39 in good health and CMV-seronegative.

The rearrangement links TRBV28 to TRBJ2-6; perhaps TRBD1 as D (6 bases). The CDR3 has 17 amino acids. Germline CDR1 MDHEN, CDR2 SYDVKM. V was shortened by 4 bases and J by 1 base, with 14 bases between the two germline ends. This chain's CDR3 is CASSSANRVSGANVLTF. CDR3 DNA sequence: TGTGCCAGCAGTTCCGCGAACAGGGTATCTGGGGCCAACGTCCTGACTTTC.

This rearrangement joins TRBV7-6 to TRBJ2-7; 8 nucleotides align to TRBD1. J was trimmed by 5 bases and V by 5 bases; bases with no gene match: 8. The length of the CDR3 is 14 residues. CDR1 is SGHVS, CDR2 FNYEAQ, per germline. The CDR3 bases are TGTGCCAGCAGCCTATCAGGGGGCGCCGACGAGCAGTACTTC. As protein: CASSLSGGADEQYF.

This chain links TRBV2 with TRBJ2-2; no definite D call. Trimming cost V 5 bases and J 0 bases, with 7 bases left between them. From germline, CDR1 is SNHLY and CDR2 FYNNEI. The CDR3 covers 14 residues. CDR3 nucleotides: TGTGCCAGCAGTACGCGTTCGAACACCGGGGAGCTGTTTTTT. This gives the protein CASSTRSNTGELFF.

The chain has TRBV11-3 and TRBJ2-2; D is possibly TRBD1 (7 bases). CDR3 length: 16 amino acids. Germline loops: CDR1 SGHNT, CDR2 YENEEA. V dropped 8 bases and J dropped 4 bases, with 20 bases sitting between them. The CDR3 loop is CASRNSYRGGTGELFF. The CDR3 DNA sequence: TGTGCCAGCCGCAATTCTTACAGGGGAGGCACCGGGGAGCTGTTTTTT.

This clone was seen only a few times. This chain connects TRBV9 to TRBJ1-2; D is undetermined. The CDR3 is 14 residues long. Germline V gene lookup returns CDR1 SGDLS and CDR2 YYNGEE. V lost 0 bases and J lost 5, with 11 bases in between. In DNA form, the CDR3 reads TGTGCCAGCAGCGTAGCTCTGGCAGATTATGGCTACACCTTC. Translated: CASSVALADYGYTF.

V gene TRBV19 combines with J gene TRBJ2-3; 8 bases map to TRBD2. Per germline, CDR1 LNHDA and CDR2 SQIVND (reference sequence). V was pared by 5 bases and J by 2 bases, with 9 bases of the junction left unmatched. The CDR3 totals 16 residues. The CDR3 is CASSGEREWSTDTQYF. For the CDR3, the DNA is TGTGCCAGTAGTGGTGAGCGGGAGTGGTCCACAGATACGCAGTATTTT.

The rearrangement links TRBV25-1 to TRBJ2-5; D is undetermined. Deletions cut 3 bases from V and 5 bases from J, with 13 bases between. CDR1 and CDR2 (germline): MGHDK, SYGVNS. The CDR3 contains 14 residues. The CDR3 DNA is TGTGCCAGCAGTGAGTTAAGTGGCCCGGAGACCCAGTACTTC. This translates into CASSELSGPETQYF.

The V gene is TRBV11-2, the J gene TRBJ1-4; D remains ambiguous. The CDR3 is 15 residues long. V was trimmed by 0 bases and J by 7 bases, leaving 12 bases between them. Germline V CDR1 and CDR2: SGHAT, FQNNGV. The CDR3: CASSLEGGGFEKLFF. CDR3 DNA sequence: TGTGCCAGCAGCTTAGAGGGAGGAGGGTTTGAAAAACTGTTTTTT.

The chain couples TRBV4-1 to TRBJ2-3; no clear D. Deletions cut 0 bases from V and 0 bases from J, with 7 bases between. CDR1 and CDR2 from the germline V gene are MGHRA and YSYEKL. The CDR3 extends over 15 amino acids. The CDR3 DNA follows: TGCGCCAGCAGCCAAGAGTATCGTAGCACAGATACGCAGTATTTT. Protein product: CASSQEYRSTDTQYF.

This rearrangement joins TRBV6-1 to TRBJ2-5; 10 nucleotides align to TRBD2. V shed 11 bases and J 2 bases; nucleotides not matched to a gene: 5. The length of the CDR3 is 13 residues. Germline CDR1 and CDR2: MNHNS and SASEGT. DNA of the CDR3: TGTGCCGTCGCACTAGCGGGGCAAGAGACCCAGTACTTC. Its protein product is CAVALAGQETQYF.

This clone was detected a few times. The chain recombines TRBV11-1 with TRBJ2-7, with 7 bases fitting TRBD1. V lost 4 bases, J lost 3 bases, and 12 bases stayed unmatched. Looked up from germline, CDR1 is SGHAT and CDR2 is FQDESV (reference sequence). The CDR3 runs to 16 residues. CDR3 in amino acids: CASSSGQDRWRYEQYF. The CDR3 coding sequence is TGTGCCAGCAGCTCCGGACAGGACCGTTGGCGCTACGAGCAGTACTTC.

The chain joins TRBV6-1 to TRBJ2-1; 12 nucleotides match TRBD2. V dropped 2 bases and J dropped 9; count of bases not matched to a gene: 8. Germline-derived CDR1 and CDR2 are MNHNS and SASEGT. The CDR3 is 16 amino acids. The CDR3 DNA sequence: TGTGCCAGCAGTGAAAGGACTAGCGGGGCCGATAGTGAGCAGTTCTTC. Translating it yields CASSERTSGADSEQFF.

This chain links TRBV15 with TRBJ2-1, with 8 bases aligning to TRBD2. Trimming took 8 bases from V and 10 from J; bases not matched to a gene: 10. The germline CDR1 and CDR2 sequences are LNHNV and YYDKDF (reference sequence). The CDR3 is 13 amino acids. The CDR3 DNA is TGTGCCACCGGGACTAGGGGCTCAGAAGAGCAGTTCTTC. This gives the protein CATGTRGSEEQFF.

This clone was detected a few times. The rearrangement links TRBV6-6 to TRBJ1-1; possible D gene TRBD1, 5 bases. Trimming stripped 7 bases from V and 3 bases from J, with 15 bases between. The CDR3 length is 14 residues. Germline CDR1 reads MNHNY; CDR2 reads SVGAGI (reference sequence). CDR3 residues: CASTWTGGDTEAFF. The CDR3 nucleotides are TGTGCCAGCACCTGGACTGGGGGGGACACTGAAGCTTTCTTT.

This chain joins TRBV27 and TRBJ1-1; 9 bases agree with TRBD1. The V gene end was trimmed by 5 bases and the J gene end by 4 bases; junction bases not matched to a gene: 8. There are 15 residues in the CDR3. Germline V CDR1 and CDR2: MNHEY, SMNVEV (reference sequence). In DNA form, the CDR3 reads TGTGCCAGCAGTGGGGGGACAGGGAAGACCACTGAAGCTTTCTTT. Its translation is CASSGGTGKTTEAFF.

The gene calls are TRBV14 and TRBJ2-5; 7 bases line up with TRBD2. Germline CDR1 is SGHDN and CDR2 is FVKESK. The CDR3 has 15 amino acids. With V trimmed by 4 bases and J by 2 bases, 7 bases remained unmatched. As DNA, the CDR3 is TGTGCCAGCAGCCCCGGGCACGGGGGGCAAGAGACCCAGTACTTC. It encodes CASSPGHGGQETQYF.

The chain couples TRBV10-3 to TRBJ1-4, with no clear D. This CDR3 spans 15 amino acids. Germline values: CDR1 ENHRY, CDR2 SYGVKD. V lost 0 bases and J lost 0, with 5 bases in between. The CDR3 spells CAISESRATNEKLFF. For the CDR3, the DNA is TGTGCCATCAGTGAGTCGAGAGCAACTAATGAAAAACTGTTTTTT.

The CDR3 sequence is CASSIWGGEQYF. As DNA, the CDR3 is TGTGCCAGTAGTATTTGGGGAGGCGAGCAGTACTTC. The J gene is TRBJ2-7, the V gene TRBV19; perhaps TRBD2 as D (6 bases). The germline V gene has CDR1 LNHDA and CDR2 SQIVND (reference sequence). CDR3 length: 12 residues. V was shortened by 3 bases and J by 6 bases, with 9 bases between the two germline ends.